This T cell receptor beta chain is drawn from a study of blood T cell repertoires in COVID-19. Study at large: Spain, Italy and the United States supplied samples that represented acute and convalescent COVID-19. PBMCs, B-cell-depleted T cells, or T cells provided the cDNA or gDNA that made up the material.

The authors' processing: Amplifying reference gene primers gave estimates of nucleated cell counts. The protocol was immunoSEQ multiplex PCR, while the TCRdb copy is restricted to in-frame clones and leaves out a portion. V and J calls and clone size follow that table, whereas D and trimming were derived from the DNA. The table includes fewer than 25,000 clones, approximately 86% detected once. In germline, CDR1 is KGHSH, CDR2 LQKENI. CDR3 length equals 17 residues. V was pared by 3 bases and J by 6 bases, with 18 bases between. The gene calls are TRBV18 and TRBJ1-6; TRBD1 might be the D (6 bases). This TCR derives from a human donor in a cohort sampled during active COVID-19. The donor label of this sample is uncertain. The sequencing sample was made of peripheral blood. This chain's CDR3 is CASSPNIRGMRNSPLHF. The CDR3 nucleotides are TGTGCCAGCTCACCCAATATCAGGGGTATGCGTAATTCACCCCTCCACTTT.